Given below is one TCR beta chain in context. The data are from a study of blood T cell repertoires in COVID-19. Patients at the Seattle site were enrolled during active infection and followed longitudinally. The CDR3 totals 13 residues. Trimming removed 5 bases from V and 3 bases from J, with 10 bases in between. The V gene's germline CDR1 is SGHVS and CDR2 FQNEAQ. Authors' processing steps: Amplified reference gene primers provided the basis for estimating nucleated cell counts. Clones were read by immunoSEQ multiplex PCR, and TCRdb kept only the in-frame ones, dropping some. For V, J and clone size, that table is used; D and trimming come from the DNA. This sample carries roughly 180,000 clones, 85% of them seen once, and the ten largest clones take more than 5%.

This TCR was recovered from a woman between 45 and 60 years old with COVID-19, enrolled during active disease. The rearrangement joins TRBV7-8 to TRBJ1-2; tentative D call: TRBD1 (5 bases). Sequencing used peripheral blood. CDR3 sequence reads: CASSPQGDYGYTF. The CDR3 DNA reads as TGTGCCAGCAGCCCCCAAGGGGACTATGGCTACACCTTC.